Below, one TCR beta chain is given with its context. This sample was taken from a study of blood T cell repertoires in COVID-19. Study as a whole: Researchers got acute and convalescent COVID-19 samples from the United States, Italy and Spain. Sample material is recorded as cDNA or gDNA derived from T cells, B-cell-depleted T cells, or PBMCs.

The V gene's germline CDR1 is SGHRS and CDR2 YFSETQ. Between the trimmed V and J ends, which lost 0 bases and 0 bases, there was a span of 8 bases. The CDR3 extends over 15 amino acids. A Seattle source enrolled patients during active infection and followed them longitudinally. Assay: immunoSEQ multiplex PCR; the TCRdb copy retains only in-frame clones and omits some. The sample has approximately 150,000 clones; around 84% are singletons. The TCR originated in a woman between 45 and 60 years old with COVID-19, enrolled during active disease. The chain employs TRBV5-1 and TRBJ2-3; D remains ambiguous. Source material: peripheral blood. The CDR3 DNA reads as TGCGCCAGCAGCTTGGAAACTCACAGCACAGATACGCAGTATTTT. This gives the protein CASSLETHSTDTQYF.